This TCR beta chain derives from a study of blood T cell repertoires in COVID-19. TCRdb's copy holds only in-frame clones and misses some; the assay was immunoSEQ multiplex PCR. The table lists about 31,000 clones, around 90% of them singletons. This CDR3 region has 15 residues. With 6 bases clipped from V and 4 bases from J, the junction kept 9 bases outside the gene matches. The V gene's germline CDR1 is MNHEY and CDR2 SVGAGI. This chain uses TRBV6-5 with TRBJ1-3; 7 bases align to TRBD1. The sequence derives from a man in his 60s with COVID-19, enrolled during active disease. Sequenced input: peripheral blood. The CDR3 DNA follows: TGTGCCAGCAGCCTAGGACAGGCGGGCGGAAACACCATATATTTT. Encoded protein: CASSLGQAGGNTIYF.